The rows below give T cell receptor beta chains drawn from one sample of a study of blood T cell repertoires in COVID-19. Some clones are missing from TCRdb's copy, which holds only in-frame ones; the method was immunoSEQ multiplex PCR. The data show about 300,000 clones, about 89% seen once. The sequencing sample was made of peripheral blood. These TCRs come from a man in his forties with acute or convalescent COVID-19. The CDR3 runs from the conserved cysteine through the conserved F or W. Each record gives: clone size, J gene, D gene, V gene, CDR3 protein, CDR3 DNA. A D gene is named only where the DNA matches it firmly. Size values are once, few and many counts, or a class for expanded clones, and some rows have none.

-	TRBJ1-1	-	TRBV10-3	CAISLMEQPTEAFF	TGTGCCATCAGTCTCATGGAGCAGCCGACTGAAGCTTTCTTT
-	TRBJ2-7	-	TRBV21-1	CASSKGQGAYEQYF	TGTGCCAGCAGCAAAGGACAGGGGGCATACGAGCAGTACTTC
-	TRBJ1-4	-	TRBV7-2	CASSLDSADLGGLFF	TGTGCCAGCAGCTTAGATTCAGCGGATTTAGGCGGACTGTTTTTT
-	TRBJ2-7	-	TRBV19	CARRLSSYEQYF	TGTGCCAGGCGATTGAGCTCCTACGAGCAGTACTTC
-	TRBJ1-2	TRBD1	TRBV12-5	CASGLGLTGGGGYTF	TGTGCTAGTGGTTTGGGTTTAACAGGGGGCGGTGGCTACACCTTC
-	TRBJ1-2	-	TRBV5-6	CASSLHPGEVYGYTF	TGTGCCAGCAGCTTGCATCCGGGGGAGGTCTATGGCTACACCTTC
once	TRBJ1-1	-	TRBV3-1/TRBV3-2	CASSQGWAGWGTEAFF	TGTGCCAGCAGCCAAGGATGGGCAGGGTGGGGCACTGAAGCTTTCTTT
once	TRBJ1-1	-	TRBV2	CASSAPTVNTEAFF	TGTGCCAGCAGTGCGCCGACAGTGAACACTGAAGCTTTCTTT
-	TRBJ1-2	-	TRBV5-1	CASSFSRGEHDYGYTF	TGCGCCAGCAGCTTCAGCCGCGGGGAGCACGACTATGGCTACACCTTC
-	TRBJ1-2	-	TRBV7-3	CASSLSRDYGYTF	TGTGCCAGCAGCTTATCGAGGGACTATGGCTACACCTTC
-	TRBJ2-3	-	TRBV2	CASSASISTDTQYF	TGTGCCAGCAGTGCTTCTATCTCCACAGATACGCAGTATTTT
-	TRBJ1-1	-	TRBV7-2	CASSLEPLNTEAFF	TGTGCCAGCAGCCTAGAGCCTCTGAACACTGAAGCTTTCTTT
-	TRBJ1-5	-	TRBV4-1	CASSQETPQGNSNQPQHF	TGCGCCAGCAGCCAAGAGACCCCCCAGGGGAATAGCAATCAGCCCCAGCATTTT
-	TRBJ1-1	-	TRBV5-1	CASSSLPVGNTEAFF	TGCGCCAGCAGCTCCCTACCGGTTGGGAACACTGAAGCTTTCTTT
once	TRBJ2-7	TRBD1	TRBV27	CASSSLEGQDLYEQYF	TGTGCCAGCAGTTCCCTGGAGGGACAGGACCTCTACGAGCAGTACTTC
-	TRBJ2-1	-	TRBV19	CASSSAFGGNEQFF	TGTGCCAGTAGTAGTGCTTTCGGAGGCAATGAGCAGTTCTTC
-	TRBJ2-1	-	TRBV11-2	CASTVSGTLYNEQFF	TGTGCCAGCACCGTCTCCGGGACACTTTACAATGAGCAGTTCTTC
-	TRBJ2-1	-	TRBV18	CASSPPARISYNEQFF	TGTGCCAGCTCACCACCGGCCAGGATCAGTTACAATGAGCAGTTCTTC
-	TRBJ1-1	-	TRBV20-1	CMAQPNTEAFF	TGCATGGCCCAACCGAACACTGAAGCTTTCTTT
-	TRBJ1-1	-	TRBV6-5	CASAFKEGWTEAFF	TGTGCCAGCGCTTTCAAGGAGGGATGGACTGAAGCTTTCTTT
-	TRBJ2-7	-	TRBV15	CATSRLRVGAPAEQYF	TGTGCCACCAGCAGACTCCGGGTGGGGGCCCCTGCCGAGCAGTACTTC
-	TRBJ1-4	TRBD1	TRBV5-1	CASSLPPGQGSLNEKLFF	TGCGCCAGCAGCTTGCCTCCGGGACAGGGAAGCCTTAATGAAAAACTGTTTTTT
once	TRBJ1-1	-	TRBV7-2	CASSLVRDTEAFF	TGTGCCAGCAGCTTAGTGAGGGACACTGAAGCTTTCTTT
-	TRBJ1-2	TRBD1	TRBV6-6	CASSLRGQHYGYTF	TGTGCCAGCAGTCTCAGGGGGCAGCACTATGGCTACACCTTC
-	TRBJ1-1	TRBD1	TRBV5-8	CASSTQGEFGEAFF	TGTGCCAGCTCCACACAGGGGGAGTTTGGTGAAGCTTTCTTT
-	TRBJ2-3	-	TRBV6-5	CASSEIRGDTQYF	TGTGCCAGCTCCGAAATCAGGGGAGACACGCAGTATTTT
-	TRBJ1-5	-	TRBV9	CASSPGSANQPQHF	TGTGCCAGCAGCCCCGGCAGCGCTAATCAGCCCCAGCATTTT
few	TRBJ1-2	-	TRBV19	CASYPRGAAIYGYTF	TGTGCCAGTTACCCCCGGGGGGCCGCGATCTATGGCTACACCTTC
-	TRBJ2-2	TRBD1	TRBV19	CASTDRGHRTGELFF	TGTGCCAGTACGGACAGGGGGCATCGTACCGGGGAGCTGTTTTTT
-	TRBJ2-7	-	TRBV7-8	CASSLEDSSDEQYF	TGTGCCAGCAGCTTAGAGGACAGTTCCGACGAGCAGTACTTC
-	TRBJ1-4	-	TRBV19	CASSIIRGGYYNEKLFF	TGTGCCAGTAGTATAATCCGGGGGGGATACTATAATGAAAAACTGTTTTTT
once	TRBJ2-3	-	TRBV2	CASSSGTDTQYF	TGTGCCAGCAGTTCCGGCACAGATACGCAGTATTTT
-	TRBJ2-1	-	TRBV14	CASSQGHEQFF	TGTGCCAGCAGCCAAGGGCATGAGCAGTTCTTC
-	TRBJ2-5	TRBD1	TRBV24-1	CASQQGAEETQYF	TGTGCCAGCCAACAGGGGGCGGAGGAGACCCAGTACTTC
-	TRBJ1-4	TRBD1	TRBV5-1	CASSPPGQGNEKLFF	TGCGCCAGCAGCCCGCCGGGACAGGGGAATGAAAAACTGTTTTTT
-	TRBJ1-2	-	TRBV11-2	CASTGIYGYTF	TGTGCCAGCACCGGGATTTATGGCTACACCTTC